This TCR beta chain was documented in a study of blood T cell repertoires in COVID-19 (TCRdb year 2020). The study in broad terms: The collaborator samples originated in the United States, Italy and Spain and spanned the acute and convalescent phases of COVID-19. The material from the prospective study consisted of cDNA or gDNA derived from T cells, B-cell-depleted T cells, or PBMCs. Where available, HLA class I and class II types were obtained from metadata supplied by the sample provider rather than from assay-based typing. Samples were obtained from the ongoing ImmuneRACE study (first 160 participants) and from 1,254 subjects provided by 6 global collaborators. Nearly every sample came with metadata listing a de-identified subject ID, COVID-19 status, age in years and sex. The dataset comprised deeply sampled blood TCRbeta repertoires from subjects exposed to, actively infected with, or recovered from COVID-19. The repertoires were made available in a free public database intended to serve as a resource for research on the immune response to SARS-CoV-2. Findings and caveats that apply to the study as a whole: How much clinical and demographic metadata was included differed by source and by participant, and the metadata was provided uncurated.

With respect to this clone: This receptor's antigen is unknown. Per-base quality was not reported, and no clone a single base away is much larger than it.

One collaborating source in Seattle enrolled patients while the patients were actively infected and followed the patients over time throughout the course of disease. Whole blood was collected in K2EDTA tubes by collaborating institutions according to the institutions' own protocols. For TCRbeta analysis, collaborator samples were shipped as frozen whole blood, as isolated PBMCs, or as DNA extracted from either sample type. TCRbeta CDR3 regions were amplified from genomic DNA using the immunoSEQ Assay, a bias-controlled multiplex PCR. The authors' analysis ran thus. Within the assay, amplification of reference gene primers was used to estimate how many nucleated cells each sample contained. To quantify the absolute abundance of each unique TCRbeta CDR3 rearrangement, sequence reads were collapsed and filtered. For each sample, productive Simpson clonality was calculated as the square root of Simpson's diversity index over productive rearrangements. As stored in TCRdb, this immuneACCESS dataset retains in-frame rearrangements with V and J assigned. A fraction of the clones does not appear; measured against another copy, unresolved V genes explain less than half of the discrepancy, and the remainder lacks a known reason. V and J calls and clone size are those listed in that table; D and trimming were worked out from the DNA. This sample holds about 410,000 clones; about 91% were observed only once. The leading ten clones occupy about 1.6% of the sample.

Sequenced sample: peripheral blood. This sequence originates from a woman in her thirties or forties with COVID-19, enrolled during active disease.

DNA sequence: TGTGCCTGGGTCCAGGGGATATGGGGCTATGGCTACACCTTC. This yields the protein CAWVQGIWGYGYTF. The sequence is built from TRBV30 and TRBJ1-2; the D segment could be TRBD1, given 6 matching bases. Inclusive of the bounding cysteine and phenylalanine, the CDR3 is 14 residues long. Only the CDR3 region is kept as DNA, spanning 42 bases read in frame from base 1. V is reduced by 5 bases and J by 4 bases, leaving a spacing of 17 bases between them. Looking up the germline V gene (reference sequence) yields CDR1 GTSNPN and CDR2 SVGIG.